These 21 T cell receptor beta chains were sequenced from one sample in a study of T cells in Graves' hyperthyroidism and ophthalmopathy. Amplification yielded TCR beta CDR3 regions, with RNA transcripts as the source. During a first-round RT-PCR of the TCR CDR3, the HTBI primer set was used. TCRdb redid the calling of the multiplex PCR reads with MiXCR, one entry per CDR3 protein. The sample lists more than 650,000 distinct CDR3 sequences, approximately 15% occurring once. Material: blood. All receptors come from a woman under 30 with Graves' hyperthyroidism.

This clonotype showed up many times. CDR3 loop: CASAGDHKGDTEAFF. The CDR3 coding sequence is TGTGCCAGCGCCGGGGACCATAAGGGGGACACTGAAGCTTTCTTT. The chain couples TRBV6-1 to TRBJ1-1; D perhaps matches TRBD1 (6 bases). Germline CDR1 MNHNS, CDR2 SASEGT. V lost 8 bases to trimming and J lost 3 bases, with 19 bases between them. This CDR3 has 15 amino acids.

The chain couples TRBV24-1 to TRBJ2-7, with D unresolved. The CDR3 covers 11 residues. The V gene lost 2 bases and the J gene lost 4 bases, with 2 bases spanning the gap. Germline V CDR1 and CDR2: KGHDR, SFDVKD. The CDR3 is CATSDYYEQYF. The CDR3 coding sequence is TGTGCCACCAGTGATTATTACGAGCAGTACTTC.

This clonotype has ten or more counts. V and J are TRBV7-3 and TRBJ2-1, with D perhaps being TRBD1 or TRBD2 (6 bases each). The CDR3 contains 16 residues. V shed 2 bases and J shed 1 base, with 12 bases lying between them. The germline gives CDR1 SGHTA, CDR2 FQGTGA. Here the CDR3 reads CASSLLGGLSYNEQFF. The DNA for the CDR3 is TGTGCCAGCAGCTTACTTGGGGGGCTTTCCTACAATGAGCAGTTCTTC.

The CDR3 loop is CASERGQSSTDTQYF. The CDR3 nucleotides read TGTGCCAGCGAAAGAGGACAGTCTAGCACAGATACGCAGTATTTT. The chain joins TRBV6-1 to TRBJ2-3; a possible D gene is TRBD1 (6 bases). V lost 8 bases and J 0 bases, leaving 15 bases between the germline ends. The germline CDR1 and CDR2 sequences are MNHNS and SASEGT. The CDR3 is made up of 15 amino acids.

This clonotype occurred many times. J is TRBJ2-7 and V is TRBV18; D is perhaps TRBD1 or TRBD2 (5 bases each). The V gene lost 4 bases and the J gene lost 1 base, with 14 bases spanning the gap. CDR1 is KGHSH and CDR2 is LQKENI in the germline V gene. This CDR3 contains 15 residues. This CDR3 is CASSHSRDGSYEQYF. DNA of the CDR3: TGTGCCAGCTCACATTCAAGGGACGGTTCCTACGAGCAGTACTTC.

J is TRBJ1-1 and V is TRBV6-5, with D hard to call. V gave up 2 bases and J gave up 7 bases, with 11 bases separating them. CDR3 length: 13 residues. Germline V gene sequence: CDR1 MNHEY, CDR2 SVGAGI. The CDR3 here is CASSYEAGIEAFF. The CDR3 DNA sequence: TGTGCCAGCAGTTACGAAGCAGGTATTGAAGCTTTCTTT.

This clonotype appeared many times. The chain is built from TRBV28 and TRBJ2-1; tentative D call: TRBD2 (7 bases). Germline loops: CDR1 MDHEN, CDR2 SYDVKM. With 4 bases removed from V and 10 bases from J, the gap between germline ends came to 20 bases. The CDR3 is made up of 15 amino acids. The CDR3 loop reads CASSYLRERGGEQFF. The CDR3 bases are TGTGCCAGCAGTTACCTTCGGGAAAGGGGGGGAGAGCAGTTCTTC.

V usage is TRBV19 and J usage is TRBJ2-1; D ambiguous. In germline, CDR1 is LNHDA, CDR2 SQIVND (reference sequence). The CDR3 loop spans 12 amino acids. Trimming left V 9 bases short and J 7 bases short, with 13 bases between. CDR3 amino acids: CASHSRENEQFF. In DNA, the CDR3 is TGTGCCAGCCACTCACGAGAAAATGAGCAGTTCTTC.

The rearrangement links TRBV12-3 or TRBV12-4 to TRBJ2-5; no clear D gene. This CDR3 spans 13 amino acids. Trimming left V 5 bases short and J 6 bases short, with 13 bases between. The CDR3 nucleotides read TGTGCCAGCAGTCCGGGTATGGTGCAGACCCAGTACTTC. It specifies CASSPGMVQTQYF.

The chain combines TRBV12-3 or TRBV12-4 with TRBJ2-1; the D call may be TRBD1 or TRBD2 (5 bases each). V shed 7 bases and J shed 7 bases, with 14 bases lying between them. The CDR3 extends over 13 amino acids. In DNA form, the CDR3 reads TGTGCCAGCAATGGGGGATTGTTGAATGAGCAGTTCTTC. It yields the protein CASNGGLLNEQFF.

This clonotype was counted ten times or more. The chain recombines TRBV27 with TRBJ2-2; TRBD2 matches at 9 bases. CDR1 and CDR2 (germline): MNHEY, SMNVEV (reference sequence). The CDR3 is 15 residues long. V lost 7 bases to trimming and J lost 4 bases; unmatched junction nucleotides: 7. In nucleotides, the CDR3 is TGTGCCAGCACTCGGACTAGCGACAGCACCGGGGAGCTGTTTTTT. The encoded protein is CASTRTSDSTGELFF.

This clonotype has ten or more counts. This sequence joins TRBV6-5 and TRBJ2-1; D unclear. The CDR3 runs to 15 residues. Germline V gives CDR1 MNHEY, CDR2 SVGAGI. The V gene lost 0 bases and the J gene lost 0 bases, with 6 bases spanning the gap. The CDR3 sequence: CASSYSWSSYNEQFF. For the CDR3, the DNA is TGTGCCAGCAGTTACTCCTGGAGCTCCTACAATGAGCAGTTCTTC.

In its sample, this clonotype was seen many times. The chain recombines TRBV18 with TRBJ1-2; D unresolved. The V gene lost 1 base and the J gene lost 7 bases, with 19 bases spanning the gap. The CDR3 is 16 amino acids. Germline CDR1 KGHSH, CDR2 LQKENI. The CDR3 DNA is TGTGCCAGCTCACCACTTAAACTGGGAGTTCGTGGTGGCTACACCTTC. Protein: CASSPLKLGVRGGYTF.

This clonotype was detected many times. This rearrangement joins TRBV30 to TRBJ1-5; no clear D. The V end was cut by 3 bases, the J end by 3 bases, with 12 bases between. CDR1 GTSNPN and CDR2 SVGIG come from the germline V gene (reference sequence). The CDR3 spans 14 residues. Written as DNA, the CDR3 is TGTGCCTGGAGCCGGACCGGGTACAATCAGCCCCAGCATTTT. This encodes CAWSRTGYNQPQHF.

The rearrangement uses TRBV6-5 and TRBJ2-1; D call uncertain. V lost 0 bases and J lost 0, with 9 bases in between. This CDR3 is built from 16 residues. Germline assignment: CDR1 MNHEY and CDR2 SVGAGI. CDR3 bases: TGTGCCAGCAGTTACTCGACGACTGCCTCCTACAATGAGCAGTTCTTC. Its protein is CASSYSTTASYNEQFF.

There are many counts of this clonotype. This chain uses TRBV9 with TRBJ2-7, with D possibly TRBD2 on 5 matching bases. Trimming removed 0 bases at V and 2 bases at J, with 9 bases between. The germline CDR1 and CDR2 sequences are SGDLS and YYNGEE. The CDR3 spans 14 residues. The CDR3 reads CASSVGGNAYEQYF. Written as DNA, the CDR3 is TGTGCCAGCAGCGTAGGAGGGAACGCCTACGAGCAGTACTTC.

This chain connects TRBV10-1 to TRBJ2-1, with 9 bases that match TRBD2. The CDR3 totals 15 residues. Trimming cost V 2 bases and J 4 bases; bases outside gene matches: 3. The germline V gene has CDR1 WNHNN and CDR2 SYGVQD (reference sequence). Here the CDR3 reads CASSEGSGGYNEQFF. The CDR3 region has the DNA TGCGCCAGCAGTGAGGGTAGCGGGGGATACAATGAGCAGTTCTTC.

The V call is TRBV11-3, the J call TRBJ2-1, with D unresolved. Trimming removed 6 bases at V and 9 bases at J, with 15 bases between. Germline CDR1 reads SGHNT; CDR2 reads YENEEA. The CDR3 consists of 13 residues. CDR3 DNA: TGTGCCAGCAGGGGGAAGGGTACGGGTGAGCAGTTCTTC. Protein product: CASRGKGTGEQFF.

This clonotype occurred many times. The chain combines TRBV6-2 or TRBV6-3 with TRBJ2-3, with D perhaps matching TRBD2 (6 bases). Germline V gene data show CDR1 as MNHEY and CDR2 as SVGEGT. The V gene lost 6 bases and the J gene lost 4 bases, with 14 bases spanning the gap. CDR3 length: 14 amino acids. The CDR3 coding sequence is TGTGCCAGCAGCGGGAGTCCCACGGCAGATACGCAGTATTTT. Protein sequence: CASSGSPTADTQYF.

In this sample, this clonotype turned up many times. The chain links TRBV7-2 to TRBJ2-5; the D call may be TRBD1 or TRBD2 (5 bases each). This CDR3 is built from 18 residues. Deletions cut 5 bases from V and 0 bases from J, with 22 bases between. CDR1 is SGHTA, CDR2 FQGNSA, per germline. CDR3 residues: CASSVGVRDVWYQETQYF. CDR3 bases: TGTGCCAGCAGCGTCGGCGTAAGGGACGTTTGGTACCAAGAGACCCAGTACTTC.

This clonotype occurred many times. V usage is TRBV11-1 and J usage is TRBJ1-1; TRBD1 matches at 10 bases. This CDR3 has 15 amino acids. V was clipped by 4 bases and J by 0 bases; unmatched bases: 2. From germline, CDR1 is SGHAT and CDR2 FQDESV (reference sequence). The CDR3 is CASSSGQGMNTEAFF. In nucleotides, the CDR3 is TGTGCCAGCAGCTCGGGACAGGGGATGAACACTGAAGCTTTCTTT.